This entry lists 19 T cell receptor beta chains sequenced from one sample in a study of blood T cell repertoires in COVID-19. Here immunoSEQ multiplex PCR was the method, and the copy in TCRdb shows in-frame clones only, minus some. Among about 89,000 clones, about 74% were seen once, and the ten largest hold less than 60%. What was sequenced was peripheral blood. The receptors shown here come from a human donor in a cohort sampled during active COVID-19.

The V gene is TRBV4-3, the J gene TRBJ2-2; the D gene is possibly TRBD1 (6 bases). The CDR3 is 14 residues long. Trimming removed 4 bases at V and 6 bases at J, with 12 bases between. CDR1 and CDR2 from the germline V gene are LGHNA and YSLEER. CDR3 residues: CASSRGRGPGELFF. CDR3 DNA sequence: TGCGCCAGCAGCCGCGGCAGGGGTCCCGGGGAGCTGTTTTTT.

The chain employs TRBV6-5 and TRBJ2-7, with TRBD2 identical over 11 bases. V lost 5 bases and J lost 5; bases outside the gene matches: 5. CDR1 is MNHEY and CDR2 is SVGAGI in the germline V gene. CDR3 length equals 14 residues. In DNA, the CDR3 is TGTGCCAGCAGTCCCTGGACTAGCGGGCACGAGCAGTACTTC. Amino acids: CASSPWTSGHEQYF.

This clone was found a few times. V and J are TRBV7-9 and TRBJ1-4; a weak D match, TRBD1 (6 bases). Trimming shortened V by 5 bases and J by 5 bases, and 12 bases separated the two germline ends. From germline, CDR1 is SEHNR and CDR2 FQNEAQ (reference sequence). There are 14 residues in the CDR3. CDR3 amino acids: CASSIGQPNEKLFF. The CDR3 DNA is TGTGCCAGCAGCATAGGACAGCCCAATGAAAAACTGTTTTTT.

V is TRBV7-2 and J is TRBJ1-6, with 9 bases that match TRBD1. The CDR3 extends over 15 amino acids. The germline V gene encodes CDR1 SGHTA and CDR2 FQGNSA. The J segment lost 15 bases and the V segment lost 1 base, leaving 10 bases of the junction unmatched. CDR3 residues: CASSLGVVGQGYLHF. The DNA for the CDR3 is TGTGCCAGCAGCTTAGGCGTAGTGGGACAGGGATACCTCCACTTT.

The rearrangement links TRBV6-1 to TRBJ2-1, with 8 bases matching TRBD1. J was trimmed by 5 bases and V by 1 base; bases with no gene match: 4. CDR1 is MNHNS, CDR2 SASEGT, per germline. CDR3 length: 15 residues. The CDR3 loop is CASSEGGTGNNEQFF. Here the CDR3 DNA reads TGTGCCAGCAGTGAAGGGGGGACAGGAAACAATGAGCAGTTCTTC.

J is TRBJ2-7 and V is TRBV20-1; 7 bases are a match to TRBD1. This CDR3 has 14 residues. The V and J ends lost 3 bases and 1 base, in that order; junction bases with no gene match: 6. Per the germline V gene, CDR1 is DFQATT and CDR2 is SNEGSKA (reference sequence). In nucleotides, the CDR3 is TGCAGTGCTAGTAAGTGGACAGGTTCCTACGAGCAGTACTTC. This sequence encodes CSASKWTGSYEQYF.

The chain couples TRBV4-2 to TRBJ1-4; tentatively, D is TRBD1 (6 bases). V lost 1 base to trimming and J lost 3 bases, with 9 bases between them. This CDR3 is 15 amino acids long. CDR1 is LGHNA, CDR2 YNFKEQ, per germline. CDR3 coding DNA: TGTGCCAGCAGCCAAGCAGGGGCCCCTAATGAAAAACTGTTTTTT. This codes for CASSQAGAPNEKLFF.

The chain uses TRBV3-1 (or the pseudogene TRBV3-2) and TRBJ2-2; tentative D call: TRBD2 (6 bases). The CDR3 is 17 residues long. Germline values: CDR1 LGHDT, CDR2 YNNKEL (reference sequence). Trimming took off 4 bases at V and 0 bases at J, with 15 bases between the two ends. The CDR3 protein is CASSLLRGGTNTGELFF. The CDR3 DNA sequence: TGTGCCAGCAGCCTCCTAAGGGGCGGGACGAACACCGGGGAGCTGTTTTTT.

This chain links TRBV7-9 with TRBJ2-2; TRBD1 might be the D (5 bases). Trimming took 8 bases from V and 0 from J, leaving 7 bases between them. Germline loops: CDR1 SEHNR, CDR2 FQNEAQ (reference sequence). The CDR3 has 13 residues. The CDR3: CASDRANTGELFF. The CDR3 region has the DNA TGTGCCAGCGACAGAGCGAACACCGGGGAGCTGTTTTTT.

The chain combines TRBV19 with TRBJ1-5; possible D gene TRBD1, 6 bases. Germline assignment: CDR1 LNHDA and CDR2 SQIVND (reference sequence). This CDR3 is 13 amino acids long. Trimming pared 7 bases from V and 4 bases from J, leaving 11 bases between. The DNA for the CDR3 is TGTGCCAGTATGGGGGCACCTAATCAGCCCCAGCATTTT. Protein product: CASMGAPNQPQHF.

This chain uses TRBV2 with TRBJ2-5; 13 positions agree with TRBD2. The CDR3 consists of 18 residues. Per the germline V gene, CDR1 is SNHLY and CDR2 is FYNNEI. The V gene end was trimmed by 6 bases and the J gene end by 5 bases; junction bases not matched to a gene: 15. CDR3 sequence (DNA): TGTGCCAGCAGACGTGATTCTGGGACTAGCGGGACCAGTGAGACCCAGTACTTC. Its translation is CASRRDSGTSGTSETQYF.

This chain joins TRBV19 and TRBJ2-2, with D perhaps TRBD1 (5 bases). Germline values: CDR1 LNHDA, CDR2 SQIVND (reference sequence). The CDR3 has 15 residues. V gave up 5 bases and J gave up 4 bases, with 14 bases separating them. The CDR3 loop is CASSEPRVGTGELFF. Written as DNA, the CDR3 is TGTGCCAGTAGTGAACCCAGGGTTGGCACCGGGGAGCTGTTTTTT.

The chain employs TRBV4-1 and TRBJ2-7; 8 nucleotides line up with TRBD2. The CDR3 is 15 amino acids. Germline V CDR1 and CDR2: MGHRA, YSYEKL. J was trimmed by 3 bases and V by 4 bases; bases with no gene match: 8. This CDR3 reads CASSRQVAGGYEQYF. The CDR3, as DNA: TGCGCCAGCAGCCGGCAGGTGGCGGGGGGCTACGAGCAGTACTTC.

The chain couples TRBV28 to TRBJ2-3, with TRBD2 as a possible D gene (6 bases). Germline CDR1 and CDR2: MDHEN and SYDVKM. This CDR3 comprises 14 residues. V was cut by 7 bases and J by 6 bases, with 17 bases left in between. This CDR3 is CASNRPREADTQYF. In nucleotides, the CDR3 is TGTGCCAGCAACCGCCCAAGGGAGGCGGATACGCAGTATTTT.

This chain connects TRBV28 to TRBJ1-2; D may be TRBD1 (6 bases). Between the trimmed V and J ends, which lost 0 bases and 11 bases, there was a span of 25 bases. CDR1 and CDR2 from the germline V gene are MDHEN and SYDVKM. This CDR3 region has 17 residues. CDR3 amino acids: CASSLWSSGGQLSGYTF. CDR3 coding DNA: TGTGCCAGCAGTTTATGGTCATCCGGGGGGCAGTTATCTGGGTACACCTTC.

The chain uses TRBV28 and TRBJ2-3, with TRBD2 matching over 8 bases. Losses at the gene ends were 6 bases for V and 3 bases for J; bases not matched to a gene: 8. The germline CDR1 and CDR2 sequences are MDHEN and SYDVKM. The CDR3 is 15 residues long. This CDR3 is CASSRAGDGTDTQYF. As DNA, the CDR3 is TGTGCCAGCAGCAGAGCGGGAGACGGGACAGATACGCAGTATTTT.

The chain links TRBV10-1 to TRBJ2-7; D gene unclear. This CDR3 has 14 amino acids. The V end lost 3 bases, the J end lost 2 bases, and 11 bases lay between the germline ends. Germline CDR1 WNHNN, CDR2 SYGVQD (reference sequence). The CDR3: CASSEGVAPYEQYF. The CDR3 DNA reads as TGCGCCAGCAGTGAAGGCGTAGCACCCTACGAGCAGTACTTC.

The J gene is TRBJ2-1, the V gene TRBV6-5; 8 bases map to TRBD2. Germline V gene data show CDR1 as MNHEY and CDR2 as SVGAGI. V gave up 5 bases and J gave up 10 bases; unmatched junction bases: 10. The CDR3 runs 14 residues. Here the CDR3 reads CASSPRSGRREQFF. The CDR3 DNA is TGTGCCAGCAGTCCGAGGAGCGGGAGAAGAGAGCAGTTCTTC.

This chain joins TRBV28 and TRBJ2-7, with a weak D call TRBD2 (5 bases). The CDR3 has 14 residues. Germline CDR1 is MDHEN and CDR2 is SYDVKM. Trimming pared 5 bases from V and 12 bases from J, leaving 23 bases between. The CDR3 coding sequence is TGTGCCAGCAGTAACGGGAACTCGATCGACGGGTGGTACTTC. Its translation: CASSNGNSIDGWYF.